The clone carrying this T cell receptor (beta chain) came up a few times. The antigen is undetermined. Using its own MiXCR run on the reads, TCRdb lists one record per CDR3 protein. The profile shows around 230,000 distinct CDR3 sequences, around 35% of them singletons. The sample belongs to a study of T cell repertoires in cytomegalovirus infection. Background on the study: HLA-C-restricted CMV epitopes, recently identified, and well-studied HLA-B-restricted ones were used by the study. CMV infection and matching HLA type were both indicated by public TCR beta signatures.

Findings and caveats of the study: The ex vivo response was dominated by HLA-C-restricted CMV-specific TCR beta clonotypes. Identification of carriers of CMV plus the relevant HLA was achieved through cumulative public TCR beta family frequency.

The input for sequencing was CD8+ T cells from cultured PBMCs, taken from culture after CMV antigen stimulation. This clonotype was obtained from a human donor in good health (CMV status not recorded). Some clones in this sample may be carry-over from other donors' samples.

The DNA for the CDR3 is TGTGCTAGTGGTTTCCCGACAGGGGTGAACACTGAAGCTTTCTTT. Protein: CASGFPTGVNTEAFF. V and J are TRBV12-5 and TRBJ1-1; TRBD1 agrees at 8 bases. Trimming at V came to 3 bases and at J to 0 bases, leaving 3 bases not matched to a gene. CDR1 and CDR2 (germline): LGHNT, FRNRAP. This CDR3 comprises 15 residues.